The 30 T cell receptor beta chains below all came from one sample that was sequenced in a study of CD8 T cells in Susac syndrome. The RNA input was roughly 0.5 to 1 ug, and it was reverse transcribed with random hexamers. TCRdb called the immunoSEQ multiplex PCR reads again in MiXCR, with one record for every CDR3 protein. The sample has approximately 120,000 distinct CDR3 sequences, roughly 95% seen once. The material sequenced was CD4+ T cells from PBMCs. The source is a human donor in good health.

The chain is built from TRBV2 and TRBJ1-1; 8 nucleotides line up with TRBD1. V shed 6 bases, J shed 4 bases, and the junction held 10 bases outside the gene matches. Germline CDR1 SNHLY, CDR2 FYNNEI. The CDR3 covers 15 residues. DNA of the CDR3: TGTGCCAGCAGCCGCGGCAGGGGGCAGGGCACTGAAGCTTTCTTT. It encodes CASSRGRGQGTEAFF.

The chain has TRBV29-1 and TRBJ2-1, with D possibly matching TRBD1 (6 bases). Germline V CDR1 and CDR2: SQVTM, ANQGSEA. The CDR3 totals 13 residues. V lost 5 bases to trimming and J lost 1 base, with 9 bases between them. CDR3 amino acids: CSVNRASYNEQFF. CDR3 nucleotide sequence: TGCAGCGTTAACAGGGCGTCCTACAATGAGCAGTTCTTC.

This clonotype was recorded once. The J gene is TRBJ1-1, the V gene TRBV29-1; 8 nucleotides align to TRBD1. CDR3 length: 17 residues. With V trimmed by 5 bases and J by 0 bases, 14 bases remained unmatched. Germline loops: CDR1 SQVTM, CDR2 ANQGSEA. The CDR3 loop reads CSVFFGTGFSLNTEAFF. The CDR3 region has the DNA TGCAGCGTTTTTTTCGGGACAGGTTTTTCGTTGAACACTGAAGCTTTCTTT.

The rearrangement uses TRBV19 and TRBJ1-1, with D uncertain. Germline V gene lookup returns CDR1 LNHDA and CDR2 SQIVND (reference sequence). V lost 9 bases, J lost 4 bases, and 12 bases lay in between. The CDR3 extends over 12 amino acids. The CDR3 coding sequence is TGTGCCAGCGAGAGGGTTGGCACTGAAGCTTTCTTT. This encodes CASERVGTEAFF. Based on the CDR3 plus reference TRBV19 and TRBJ1-1, the full variable domain is DGGITQSPKYLFRKEGQNVTLSCEQNLNHDAMYWYRQDPGQGLRLIYYSQIVNDFQKGDIAEGYSVSREKKESFPLTVTSAQKNPTAFYLCASERVGTEAFFGQGTRLTVV.

The chain recombines TRBV18 with TRBJ1-2; D is unresolved. The V and J ends lost 2 bases and 1 base respectively, with 5 bases between them. This CDR3 is 13 amino acids long. The V gene's germline CDR1 is KGHSH and CDR2 LQKENI. As DNA, the CDR3 is TGTGCCAGCTCACCAGAGCTTAACTATGGCTACACCTTC. It encodes CASSPELNYGYTF.

V gene TRBV5-1 combines with J gene TRBJ2-7; TRBD1 is a possible D gene (6 bases). Per germline, CDR1 SGHRS and CDR2 YFSETQ. CDR3 length equals 14 residues. V was clipped by 4 bases and J by 2 bases, with 13 bases between them. CDR3 nucleotide sequence: TGCGCCAGCAGCCCTAACAGGGTCCCCTACGAGCAGTACTTC. It is translated as CASSPNRVPYEQYF.

The J gene is TRBJ2-7, the V gene TRBV23-1; tentative D call: TRBD1 (5 bases). TRBV23-1 is labeled an ORF, and its function is uncertain. This CDR3 has 15 residues. V was pared by 2 bases and J by 0 bases, with 11 bases between. CDR3 DNA: TGCGCCAGCAGTCAAAGACAGACAAGCTCCTACGAGCAGTACTTC. It translates to CASSQRQTSSYEQYF.

The V and J genes are TRBV7-2 and TRBJ2-7; D is unclear. CDR3 size: 12 residues. V was shortened by 0 bases and J by 2 bases, with 2 bases between the two germline ends. Germline-derived CDR1 and CDR2 are SGHTA and FQGNSA. CDR3 in amino acids: CASSLAAYEQYF. The DNA of the CDR3 is TGTGCCAGCAGCTTAGCCGCCTACGAGCAGTACTTC.

This sequence joins TRBV3-1 and TRBJ2-6; D gene ambiguous. Germline V gene data show CDR1 as LGHDT and CDR2 as YNNKEL (reference sequence). The CDR3 is 16 residues long. Trimming removed 4 bases at V and 1 base at J, with 11 bases between. CDR3 bases: TGTGCCAGCAGCCCTGCCGACATATCTGGGGCCAACGTCCTGACTTTC. Amino acid sequence: CASSPADISGANVLTF.

The genes are TRBV10-3 and TRBJ2-7; D uncertain. The length of the CDR3 is 12 residues. Germline CDR1 and CDR2: ENHRY and SYGVKD. V lost 6 bases and J 4 bases, leaving 10 bases between the germline ends. The CDR3 region is CAISPDGYEQYF. CDR3 sequence (DNA): TGTGCCATCAGCCCGGACGGGTACGAGCAGTACTTC.

J is TRBJ1-5 and V is TRBV2; no reliable D call. The V end lost 5 bases, the J end lost 4 bases, and 9 bases lay between the germline ends. CDR3 length equals 13 residues. CDR1 and CDR2 (germline): SNHLY, FYNNEI. The CDR3 nucleotides are TGTGCCAGCAGTCCGGACCTAAATCAGCCCCAGCATTTT. Encoded protein: CASSPDLNQPQHF.

The rearrangement links TRBV5-5 to TRBJ2-2, with D hard to call. Germline V lookup: CDR1 SGHKS, CDR2 YYEKEE (reference sequence). The CDR3 is 16 residues long. Trimming shortened V by 4 bases and J by 1 base, and 14 bases separated the two germline ends. This CDR3 reads CASSPRIDRNTGELFF. CDR3 nucleotides: TGTGCCAGCAGCCCTCGAATCGATCGGAACACCGGGGAGCTGTTTTTT.

The J gene is TRBJ2-7, the V gene TRBV2, with D tentatively TRBD1 (6 bases). The CDR3 totals 13 residues. V was pared by 3 bases and J by 1 base, with 7 bases between. Germline assignment: CDR1 SNHLY and CDR2 FYNNEI. The CDR3 DNA follows: TGTGCCAGCAGTGACCAGGGGTCCTACGAGCAGTACTTC. It translates to CASSDQGSYEQYF. Filled out from reference TRBV2 and TRBJ2-7, the complete variable domain reads EPEVTQTPSHQVTQMGQEVILRCVPISNHLYFYWYRQILGQKVEFLVSFYNNEISEKSEIFDDQFSVERPDGSNFTLKIRSTKLEDSAMYFCASSDQGSYEQYFGPGTRLTVT.

This chain links TRBV29-1 with TRBJ2-7, with 7 bases lining up with TRBD2. Germline CDR1 and CDR2: SQVTM and ANQGSEA. The junction had 10 bases not matched to a gene; V was cut back by 4 bases and J by 4 bases. The CDR3 has 14 amino acids. The CDR3 coding sequence is TGCAGCGTTGTGGTGGGACTACATAATTACGAGCAGTACTTC. It translates to CSVVVGLHNYEQYF.

The chain has TRBV7-3 and TRBJ1-1, with D hard to call. Germline values: CDR1 SGHTA, CDR2 FQGTGA. This CDR3 region has 13 residues. The germline V and J ends were trimmed by 6 bases and 2 bases, with 10 bases remaining between them. CDR3 loop: CASSKDPNTEAFF. The CDR3 DNA reads as TGTGCCAGCAGTAAGGACCCAAACACTGAAGCTTTCTTT.

CDR3 sequence: CASRRGGETQYF. CDR3 nucleotides: TGTGCCAGCAGAAGGGGTGGAGAGACCCAGTACTTC. V and J are TRBV6-6 and TRBJ2-5, with D perhaps matching TRBD1 (5 bases). Germline V lookup: CDR1 MNHNY, CDR2 SVGAGI (reference sequence). Deletions cut 6 bases from V and 4 bases from J, with 9 bases between. The CDR3 extends over 12 amino acids.

The chain uses TRBV20-1 and TRBJ1-1; D might be TRBD1 (6 bases). V was cut by 1 base and J by 5 bases, with 8 bases left in between. The germline V gene encodes CDR1 DFQATT and CDR2 SNEGSKA (reference sequence). The CDR3 sequence is 12 residues long. Written as DNA, the CDR3 is TGCAGTGCTAGAGGGCAGGGGACTGAAGCTTTCTTT. Translating it yields CSARGQGTEAFF.

The chain links TRBV20-1 to TRBJ1-2; weak D call: TRBD1 (5 bases). The CDR3 loop spans 14 amino acids. Trimming took 0 bases from V and 8 from J, leaving 16 bases between them. Germline loops: CDR1 DFQATT, CDR2 SNEGSKA (reference sequence). The DNA of the CDR3 is TGCAGTGCTAGAGACGGTAGGCAGGGAGGCGGCTACACCTTC. Protein sequence: CSARDGRQGGGYTF.

This sequence joins TRBV28 and TRBJ2-3, with 7 bases matching TRBD2. Trimming cost V 3 bases and J 1 base; bases outside gene matches: 10. Germline CDR1 is MDHEN and CDR2 is SYDVKM. This CDR3 has 17 amino acids. In DNA form, the CDR3 reads TGTGCCAGCAGTTTCGCGGGAGCATACGTGGGCACAGATACGCAGTATTTT. Translated, it gives CASSFAGAYVGTDTQYF.

This rearrangement joins TRBV9 to TRBJ1-2, with D uncertain. CDR3 size: 15 residues. The germline V and J ends were trimmed by 4 bases and 0 bases, with 13 bases remaining between them. Per germline, CDR1 SGDLS and CDR2 YYNGEE. CDR3 amino acids: CASSPGPATNYGYTF. The CDR3 DNA is TGTGCCAGCAGCCCAGGACCTGCGACTAACTATGGCTACACCTTC.

The chain employs TRBV30 and TRBJ2-7; the match to TRBD2 covers 8 bases. The CDR3 has 12 amino acids. In germline, CDR1 is GTSNPN, CDR2 SVGIG (reference sequence). J gave up 7 bases and V 7 bases, and 9 bases lay outside the gene matches. This CDR3 is CASHRGGDEQYF. CDR3 in DNA: TGTGCCTCACACCGGGGGGGCGATGAGCAGTACTTC.

The chain is built from TRBV5-1 and TRBJ1-2; TRBD1 agrees at 7 bases. CDR1 is SGHRS and CDR2 is YFSETQ in the germline V gene. This CDR3 has 15 amino acids. Germline trimming cut 4 bases from V and 4 bases from J; bases unmatched to any gene: 10. The CDR3 region has the DNA TGCGCCAGCAGCGCCGCAGGGGGTTGGGGCTATGGCTACACCTTC. Translation: CASSAAGGWGYGYTF. The full variable domain, in which reference TRBV5-1 and TRBJ1-2 provide the parts outside the CDR3, is KAGVTQTPRYLIKTRGQQVTLSCSPISGHRSVSWYQQTPGQGLQFLFEYFSETQRNKGNFPGRFSGRQFSNSRSEMNVSTLELGDSALYLCASSAAGGWGYGYTFGSGTRLTVV.

The chain employs TRBV19 and TRBJ1-1; D call uncertain. Germline values: CDR1 LNHDA, CDR2 SQIVND (reference sequence). CDR3 length: 15 amino acids. V dropped 4 bases and J dropped 1 base, with 13 bases sitting between them. The CDR3, as DNA: TGTGCCAGTAGTAGAAGTAGGCACAAGAACACTGAAGCTTTCTTT. This encodes CASSRSRHKNTEAFF.

This sequence joins TRBV10-3 and TRBJ1-1; TRBD1 agrees at 12 bases. The trim removed 6 bases at V and 4 bases at J, leaving 3 bases unmatched. Looked up from germline, CDR1 is ENHRY and CDR2 is SYGVKD. This CDR3 is 14 amino acids long. The CDR3 reads CAIRGQGASTEAFF. CDR3 DNA: TGTGCCATCAGGGGACAGGGGGCTAGCACTGAAGCTTTCTTT.

This sequence joins TRBV3-1 and TRBJ2-7, with a possible D match to TRBD1 (6 bases). The V gene's germline CDR1 is LGHDT and CDR2 YNNKEL (reference sequence). The V gene lost 2 bases and the J gene lost 3 bases, with 8 bases spanning the gap. The CDR3 is 13 residues long. CDR3 in DNA: TGTGCCAGCAGCCAAACAGGGAACTACGAGCAGTACTTC. It encodes CASSQTGNYEQYF.

V gene TRBV2 combines with J gene TRBJ2-7, with unresolved D. V lost 6 bases to trimming and J lost 6 bases, with 12 bases between them. The CDR3 has 12 residues. Germline V gives CDR1 SNHLY, CDR2 FYNNEI. For the CDR3, the DNA is TGTGCCAGCAGCGTCGCCTGGGGCGAGCAGTACTTC. Translation gives CASSVAWGEQYF.

This sequence joins TRBV3-1 and TRBJ2-1; D not certain. This CDR3 contains 14 residues. Trimming cost V 3 bases and J 1 base, with 7 bases left between them. CDR1 LGHDT and CDR2 YNNKEL come from the germline V gene (reference sequence). The CDR3: CASSQRRSYNEQFF. CDR3 nucleotide sequence: TGTGCCAGCAGCCAGCGGCGGTCCTACAATGAGCAGTTCTTC.

V and J are TRBV14 and TRBJ2-7, with a possible D match to TRBD1 (5 bases). In germline, CDR1 is SGHDN, CDR2 FVKESK. CDR3 length: 14 residues. V lost 2 bases to trimming and J lost 6 bases, with 14 bases between them. The CDR3 coding sequence is TGTGCCAGCAGCCAACAGGGTTTTCTAGGCGAGCAGTACTTC. Protein product: CASSQQGFLGEQYF.

The chain links TRBV9 to TRBJ2-5; D is perhaps TRBD2 (6 bases). Germline-derived CDR1 and CDR2 are SGDLS and YYNGEE. The CDR3 contains 15 residues. V was trimmed by 0 bases and J by 1 base, leaving 10 bases between them. CDR3 amino acids: CASSVDGGTQETQYF. For the CDR3, the DNA is TGTGCCAGCAGCGTAGATGGCGGGACCCAAGAGACCCAGTACTTC.

The rearrangement uses TRBV29-1 and TRBJ2-6; perhaps D is TRBD1 or TRBD2 (7 bases each). Trimming stripped 7 bases from V and 2 bases from J, with 18 bases between. Germline CDR1 reads SQVTM; CDR2 reads ANQGSEA. This CDR3 is 16 amino acids long. The CDR3 here is CSALGRGRAGANVLTF. CDR3 in DNA: TGCAGCGCCCTGGGCAGGGGGAGGGCTGGGGCCAACGTCCTGACTTTC.